These T cell receptor beta chains were read from a single sample in a study of shared clonotypes between healthy human individuals. Some clones are missing from TCRdb's copy, which holds only in-frame ones; the method was immunoSEQ multiplex PCR. The data contain fewer than 850,000 clones, less than 95% of them singletons. Sequenced sample: memory CD8+ T cells from PBMCs. These receptors came from a man aged 18 to 29 in good health. Some clones in this sample may be carry-over from other donors' samples. Each CDR3 is given without its conserved first and last residue.

V: TRBV9; CDR3: ASSVAGLSSYNEQF
V: TRBV6-6; CDR3: ASSYLNELGDGF
V: TRBV29-1; CDR3: SVGTPPYEQY
V: TRBV5-6; CDR3: ASSLAFFPQYEQY
V: TRBV7-9; CDR3: ASSYQGPPPHYEQY
V: TRBV9; CDR3: ASTPGRSYNEQF
V: TRBV5-5; CDR3: ASSRGVTGDSGANVLT
V: TRBV27; CDR3: ASRWGGNTEAF
V: TRBV6-5; CDR3: ASSSTRTGANQPQH
V: TRBV11-3; CDR3: ASSFALGQGAFYEQY